The 8 T cell receptor beta chains listed next were all sequenced from one sample in a study of T cell repertoires in cytomegalovirus infection. TCRdb called the reads again in MiXCR, with one record for every CDR3 protein. Of 80,000 or so distinct CDR3 sequences in the sample, more than 20% were seen once. Their antigens remain unidentified. The sequencing here drew on CD8+ T cells from cultured PBMCs, taken from culture after CMV antigen stimulation. Receptors were obtained from a human donor in good health (CMV status not recorded). Some clones in this sample may be carry-over from other donors' samples.

This clonotype was recorded many times. V usage is TRBV5-1 and J usage is TRBJ2-7, with D tentatively TRBD1 (6 bases). Deletions cut 4 bases from V and 2 bases from J, with 13 bases between. Looked up from germline, CDR1 is SGHRS and CDR2 is YFSETQ. The length of the CDR3 is 14 residues. The CDR3 sequence is CASSPRTAAYEQYF. The CDR3 bases are TGCGCCAGCAGCCCCCGGACAGCCGCCTACGAGCAGTACTTC.

This clonotype was observed at least ten times. This chain uses TRBV12-3 or TRBV12-4 with TRBJ2-1; 8 positions match TRBD2. The CDR3 has 17 amino acids. J lost 0 bases, V lost 2 bases, and 6 bases had no gene match. In DNA, the CDR3 is TGTGCCAGCAGTTTAAACAGCGGGAGCCCCTCCTACAATGAGCAGTTCTTC. Amino acid sequence: CASSLNSGSPSYNEQFF.

This chain connects TRBV2 to TRBJ2-7; 9 bases match TRBD2. J lost 2 bases, V lost 9 bases, and 5 bases had no gene match. CDR1 and CDR2 (germline): SNHLY, FYNNEI. This CDR3 is 13 amino acids long. The CDR3 loop is CASRTSDTYEQYF. The CDR3 DNA sequence: TGTGCCAGTCGGACTAGCGATACCTACGAGCAGTACTTC. Variable domain in full (rest from reference TRBV2 and TRBJ2-7): EPEVTQTPSHQVTQMGQEVILRCVPISNHLYFYWYRQILGQKVEFLVSFYNNEISEKSEIFDDQFSVERPDGSNFTLKIRSTKLEDSAMYFCASRTSDTYEQYFGPGTRLTVT.

This clonotype was seen more than once but under ten times. CDR3 sequence reads: CASSTDRTSSNQPQHF. The CDR3 coding sequence is TGTGCCAGCAGCACGGACAGGACATCCAGCAATCAGCCCCAGCATTTT. This chain uses TRBV7-9 with TRBJ1-5, with 7 bases matching TRBD1. The V and J ends lost 5 bases and 1 base, in that order; junction bases with no gene match: 8. This CDR3 comprises 16 residues. Germline V gene data show CDR1 as SEHNR and CDR2 as FQNEAQ (reference sequence).

This clonotype was picked up many times. This sequence joins TRBV2 and TRBJ2-7; no clear D gene. CDR1 and CDR2 (germline): SNHLY, FYNNEI. The CDR3 contains 12 residues. Trimming took 2 bases from V and 2 from J, leaving 4 bases between them. The CDR3: CASSERTYEQYF. For the CDR3, the DNA is TGTGCCAGCAGTGAAAGAACCTACGAGCAGTACTTC.

Within the sample, this clonotype is medium-sized. The rearrangement uses TRBV24-1 and TRBJ2-2, with TRBD1 matching over 8 bases. The J segment lost 3 bases and the V segment lost 4 bases, leaving 6 bases of the junction unmatched. This CDR3 comprises 16 residues. Germline assignment: CDR1 KGHDR and CDR2 SFDVKD. The CDR3 loop is CATSDPMTGDTGELFF. The CDR3 DNA reads TGTGCCACCAGTGACCCAATGACAGGGGACACCGGGGAGCTGTTTTTT.

This clonotype turned up a few times. The rearrangement links TRBV7-9 to TRBJ1-5; tentative D call: TRBD1 (5 bases). This CDR3 has 16 residues. V was pared by 5 bases and J by 3 bases, with 17 bases between. CDR1 is SEHNR, CDR2 FQNEAQ, per germline (reference sequence). For the CDR3, the DNA is TGTGCCAGCAGCCTCGCAGCGGGGCTTGACAATCAGCCCCAGCATTTT. It encodes CASSLAAGLDNQPQHF.

This chain connects TRBV5-6 to TRBJ1-5; D is unresolved. V lost 7 bases to trimming and J lost 7 bases, with 9 bases between them. CDR1 is SGHDT and CDR2 is YYEEEE in the germline V gene. This CDR3 contains 11 residues. The CDR3 protein is CASCGIQPQHF. CDR3 nucleotides: TGTGCCAGCTGTGGGATCCAGCCCCAGCATTTT.